This passage covers 8 T cell receptor beta chains from one sample sequenced in a study of T cells in Graves' hyperthyroidism and ophthalmopathy. Regions amplified from RNA transcripts were the TCR beta CDR3 regions. First-round RT-PCR of the TCR CDR3 relied on the HTBI primer set. From the multiplex PCR reads, TCRdb called clonotypes with MiXCR, one entry per CDR3 protein. The sample shows nearly 600,000 distinct CDR3 sequences, more than 13% of them seen only once. The specimen sequenced was blood. The receptors were gathered from a woman aged 18-29 years with Graves' ophthalmopathy.

The chain links TRBV29-1 to TRBJ2-4; D gene unclear. The CDR3 runs to 15 residues. Trimming cost V 6 bases and J 0 bases, with 15 bases left between them. Germline values: CDR1 SQVTM, CDR2 ANQGSEA. The DNA of the CDR3 is TGCAGCGTATCCCCCACGAGACTAGCCAAAAACATTCAGTACTTC. Protein: CSVSPTRLAKNIQYF.

This chain uses TRBV18 with TRBJ2-3; D might be TRBD1 (6 bases). The germline V gene has CDR1 KGHSH and CDR2 LQKENI. V was shortened by 2 bases and J by 2 bases, with 20 bases between the two germline ends. The CDR3 length is 18 residues. CDR3 sequence (DNA): TGTGCCAGCTCACCAAAGGGCCCAGACAGGTTTCACACAGATACGCAGTATTTT. It codes for CASSPKGPDRFHTDTQYF.

This clonotype has just a few counts. The V gene is TRBV4-2, the J gene TRBJ1-2; D gene unclear. The ends were cut back, 7 bases at V and 2 bases at J, with 11 bases in the middle. The CDR3 loop spans 13 amino acids. The germline CDR1 and CDR2 sequences are LGHNA and YNFKEQ. Written as DNA, the CDR3 is TGTGCCAGCACTGGAGGATACAACTATGGCTACACCTTC. Its protein product is CASTGGYNYGYTF.

The CDR3 reads CATSSRTGVGEQYF. Written as DNA, the CDR3 is TGTGCCACCAGTTCTAGGACAGGGGTAGGCGAGCAGTACTTC. The rearrangement uses TRBV24-1 and TRBJ2-7; 9 bases are shared with TRBD1. Trimming cost V 6 bases and J 6 bases; bases outside gene matches: 8. The germline CDR1 and CDR2 sequences are KGHDR and SFDVKD. CDR3 length: 14 residues.

This clonotype was picked up many times. The J gene is TRBJ1-2, the V gene TRBV15; D might be TRBD1 (5 bases). Looked up from germline, CDR1 is LNHNV and CDR2 is YYDKDF (reference sequence). V was shortened by 0 bases and J by 0 bases, with 14 bases between the two germline ends. The CDR3 sequence is 17 residues long. CDR3 loop: CATSREGTGRPNYGYTF. The CDR3 DNA reads TGTGCCACCAGCAGAGAGGGTACGGGGCGGCCTAACTATGGCTACACCTTC.

The chain recombines TRBV7-9 with TRBJ2-7, with a weak D call TRBD2 (6 bases). The germline gives CDR1 SEHNR, CDR2 FQNEAQ (reference sequence). The V end was cut by 4 bases, the J end by 2 bases, with 18 bases between. The CDR3 totals 16 residues. CDR3 protein: CASSSPGELRPYEQYF. In DNA form, the CDR3 reads TGTGCCAGCAGCTCCCCGGGGGAGCTAAGGCCCTACGAGCAGTACTTC. The whole variable domain, remainder taken from reference TRBV7-9 and TRBJ2-7, is DTGVSQNPRHKITKRGQNVTFRCDPISEHNRLYWYRQTLGQGPEFLTYFQNEAQLEKSRLLSDRFSAERPKGSFSTLEIQRTEQGDSAMYLCASSSPGELRPYEQYFGPGTRLTVT.

In this sample, this clonotype turned up many times. The CDR3 here is CSATQFGGQGAFNQPQHF. CDR3 DNA sequence: TGCAGTGCTACCCAATTCGGAGGACAGGGGGCCTTCAATCAGCCCCAGCATTTT. The chain uses TRBV20-1 and TRBJ1-5, with 11 bases matching TRBD1. The V gene's germline CDR1 is DFQATT and CDR2 SNEGSKA (reference sequence). The V segment lost 4 bases and the J segment 3 bases; nucleotides outside the gene matches: 14. The CDR3 consists of 18 residues.

The chain is built from TRBV7-9 and TRBJ2-1, with D possibly TRBD1 on 5 matching bases. The CDR3 sequence is 17 residues long. Between the trimmed V and J ends, which lost 1 base and 0 bases, there was a span of 13 bases. Germline V lookup: CDR1 SEHNR, CDR2 FQNEAQ (reference sequence). As DNA, the CDR3 is TGTGCCAGCAGCTTAGGGACAAGCCCCGACTCCTACAATGAGCAGTTCTTC. This translates into CASSLGTSPDSYNEQFF.